A selection of T cell receptor beta chains follows, all from one sample in a study of shared clonotypes between healthy human individuals. This table comes from immunoSEQ multiplex PCR, and its TCRdb copy is limited to in-frame clones, with some not included. This table holds millions of clones, roughly nine tenths found once. The sample was naive CD4+ T cells sorted from blood. Receptors were obtained from a man in his late teens or twenties in good health. The CDR3 runs from the conserved cysteine through the conserved F or W. A D gene is named only where the DNA matches it firmly. Clone size is not always given. Where it is, it says once, few, many or a class for expanded clones.

D	size	V	J	CDR3	DNA
.	.	TRBV5-1	TRBJ2-7	CASSLEAGGSDEQYF	TGCGCCAGCAGCTTGGAAGCCGGGGGCAGCGACGAGCAGTACTTC
TRBD2	.	TRBV5-1	TRBJ2-3	CASSLAAGGLTDTQYF	TGCGCCAGCAGCTTGGCAGCGGGGGGACTCACAGATACGCAGTATTTT
TRBD2	.	TRBV7-8	TRBJ2-2	CASSLRTSGVSGELFF	TGTGCCAGCAGCTTACGGACTAGCGGGGTTTCTGGGGAGCTGTTTTTT
.	.	TRBV7-2	TRBJ2-3	CASTLVGGPDTQYF	TGTGCCAGCACCCTCGTGGGGGGACCGGATACGCAGTATTTT
.	.	TRBV2	TRBJ2-7	CASSVLGDPGYYEQYF	TGTGCCAGCAGTGTTTTGGGAGACCCAGGGTACTACGAGCAGTACTTC
TRBD2	.	TRBV30	TRBJ2-1	CAWSLGGDPYYNEQFF	TGTGCCTGGTCACTCGGGGGGGATCCCTACTACAATGAGCAGTTCTTC
.	.	TRBV18	TRBJ2-7	CASSPDSYEQYF	TGTGCCAGCTCCCCGGACAGCTACGAGCAGTACTTC
.	few	TRBV25-1	TRBJ1-5	CASSETRYNNQPQHF	TGTGCCAGCAGTGAAACCAGGTACAACAATCAGCCCCAGCATTTT
.	.	TRBV5-6	TRBJ1-4	CASNFLANEKLFF	TGTGCCAGCAACTTTTTGGCGAATGAAAAACTGTTTTTT
.	.	TRBV15	TRBJ1-3	CATSRDFSGNTIYF	TGTGCCACCAGCAGAGACTTCTCTGGAAACACCATATATTTT
TRBD1	few	TRBV25-1	TRBJ1-1	CASSGLTGKKVNTEAFF	TGTGCCAGCAGTGGTTTGACAGGGAAGAAAGTGAACACTGAAGCTTTCTTT
.	.	TRBV10-1	TRBJ2-7	CASSENPGDEQYF	TGCGCCAGCAGTGAGAATCCGGGTGACGAGCAGTACTTC
.	few	TRBV7-9	TRBJ1-4	CASSLYGDNEKLFF	TGTGCCAGCAGCTTATACGGAGATAATGAAAAACTGTTTTTT
.	.	TRBV29-1	TRBJ2-2	CSAGRWQALTGELFF	TGCAGCGCCGGTCGGTGGCAGGCGCTCACCGGGGAGCTGTTTTTT
.	.	TRBV27	TRBJ1-1	CASSSLDFVAEAFF	TGTGCCAGCAGCTCCCTCGATTTTGTCGCTGAAGCTTTCTTT
.	.	TRBV10-1	TRBJ2-1	CASKDPPIEGPNEQFF	TGCGCCAGCAAGGATCCTCCCATAGAAGGGCCCAATGAGCAGTTCTTC
TRBD1	.	TRBV7-2	TRBJ1-6	CASSFLQGAKSPLHF	TGTGCCAGCAGCTTTTTACAGGGGGCTAAATCACCCCTCCACTTT
.	few	TRBV19	TRBJ1-2	CASSRELGYGYTF	TGTGCCAGTAGCAGGGAGTTGGGCTATGGCTACACCTTC
.	.	TRBV10-2	TRBJ1-4	CASREGGFRTEKLFF	TGCGCCAGCAGGGAGGGGGGATTTCGAACGGAAAAACTGTTTTTT
.	.	TRBV5-1	TRBJ2-7	CASSLDLGKKSYEQYF	TGCGCCAGCAGCTTGGATCTGGGGAAGAAATCCTACGAGCAGTACTTC
.	.	TRBV6-6	TRBJ1-1	CASSYSPDTEAFF	TGTGCCAGCAGTTACTCCCCTGATACTGAAGCTTTCTTT
TRBD1	.	TRBV13	TRBJ1-1	CASSLVRQGAEAFF	TGTGCCAGCAGCTTAGTTCGGCAGGGGGCTGAAGCTTTCTTT
.	.	TRBV30	TRBJ2-1	CAWSLFGNNEQFF	TGTGCCTGGAGCTTATTCGGAAACAATGAGCAGTTCTTC
.	once	TRBV9	TRBJ2-5	CASSVVGRETQYF	TGTGCCAGCAGCGTAGTGGGGAGGGAGACCCAGTACTTC
.	.	TRBV4-1	TRBJ1-3	CASSQVQGVAGNTIYF	TGCGCCAGCAGCCAAGTCCAGGGTGTAGCGGGAAACACCATATATTTT
.	once	TRBV5-6	TRBJ2-5	CASSPGRRETQYF	TGTGCCAGCAGCCCGGGCAGGCGGGAGACCCAGTACTTC
.	.	TRBV6-1	TRBJ1-5	CASSDGRGYQPQHF	TGTGCCAGCAGCGACGGCCGTGGGTATCAGCCCCAGCATTTT
.	once	TRBV27	TRBJ2-3	CASSLKVATPAPDTQYF	TGTGCCAGCAGTTTAAAGGTAGCTACACCAGCCCCAGATACGCAGTATTTT
TRBD2	.	TRBV7-2	TRBJ2-7	CASSPAGTSGYEQYF	TGTGCCAGCAGCCCGGCCGGGACTAGCGGCTACGAGCAGTACTTC
.	.	TRBV19	TRBJ1-4	CASTKDGATNEKLFF	TGTGCCAGCACGAAGGACGGAGCAACTAATGAAAAACTGTTTTTT
TRBD1	.	TRBV11-2	TRBJ1-2	CASRPGTGPGSGYTF	TGTGCCAGCAGACCCGGGACAGGGCCGGGGAGTGGCTACACCTTC
.	.	TRBV4-1	TRBJ1-1	CASSPRGAGELLTEAFF	TGCGCCAGCAGCCCCCGAGGTGCAGGGGAATTATTGACTGAAGCTTTCTTT
.	.	TRBV5-4	TRBJ2-6	CASSLGLSGANVLTF	TGTGCCAGCAGCTTGGGACTCTCTGGGGCCAACGTCCTGACTTTC
.	.	TRBV19	TRBJ1-1	CASSIAATTVTEAFF	TGTGCCAGTAGTATTGCGGCAACTACCGTCACTGAAGCTTTCTTT
TRBD2	.	TRBV19	TRBJ2-7	CAGILAGVFYEQYF	TGTGCCGGTATCCTAGCGGGGGTGTTCTACGAGCAGTACTTC
.	.	TRBV6-1	TRBJ1-2	CASSEVGGYGYTF	TGTGCCAGCAGTGAAGTTGGGGGCTATGGCTACACCTTC
.	.	TRBV19	TRBJ1-5	CASSIAEGTPLYSNQPQHF	TGTGCCAGTAGTATAGCGGAGGGTACCCCACTTTATAGCAATCAGCCCCAGCATTTT
.	.	TRBV9	TRBJ2-7	CASSVDGAGTYEQYF	TGTGCCAGCAGCGTAGACGGTGCGGGTACCTACGAGCAGTACTTC
TRBD1	once	TRBV7-9	TRBJ1-1	CASSPGQGGNTEAFF	TGTGCCAGCAGCCCGGGACAGGGGGGGAACACTGAAGCTTTCTTT
.	.	TRBV6-5	TRBJ1-1	CASSSTAPGAFF	TGTGCCAGCAGTTCCACAGCCCCGGGGGCTTTCTTT
TRBD1	.	TRBV25-1	TRBJ2-3	CASRQGVRDTQYF	TGTGCCAGCAGACAGGGGGTCAGAGATACGCAGTATTTT
.	.	TRBV11-2	TRBJ2-7	CASSPSPPGTYEQYF	TGTGCCAGCAGCCCCAGCCCGCCGGGCACCTACGAGCAGTACTTC
TRBD1	.	TRBV7-9	TRBJ1-2	CASSWPGQIYGYTF	TGTGCCAGCAGCTGGCCGGGACAGATCTATGGCTACACCTTC
TRBD1	.	TRBV2	TRBJ1-4	CASRRGQGAYITEKLFF	TGTGCCAGCAGGAGGGGACAGGGGGCCTATATAACTGAAAAACTGTTTTTT
.	.	TRBV30	TRBJ2-5	CAWSRGKETQYF	TGTGCCTGGAGTAGGGGAAAGGAGACCCAGTACTTC
TRBD2	.	TRBV12-5	TRBJ2-5	CASRTSGQTQYF	TGTGCTAGCAGGACTAGCGGGCAGACCCAGTACTTC
.	.	TRBV5-6	TRBJ1-2	CASSLDRVGDYGYTF	TGTGCCAGCAGCTTGGACAGGGTAGGGGACTATGGCTACACCTTC
TRBD1	.	TRBV2	TRBJ2-1	CASTGQRYNEQFF	TGTGCCAGCACGGGACAGCGGTACAATGAGCAGTTCTTC
.	.	TRBV11-2	TRBJ2-2	CASSPLRRGWTGELFF	TGTGCCAGCAGCCCACTAAGGCGGGGTTGGACCGGGGAGCTGTTTTTT
.	.	TRBV4-1	TRBJ2-3	CASSQDINTQYF	TGCGCCAGCAGCCAAGACATTAATACGCAGTATTTT
TRBD1	.	TRBV25-1	TRBJ2-5	CASSKTGAAETQYF	TGTGCCAGCAGCAAGACAGGGGCCGCAGAGACCCAGTACTTC
.	.	TRBV19	TRBJ2-6	CASSIDISGANVLTF	TGTGCCAGTAGTATAGACATCTCTGGGGCCAACGTCCTGACTTTC
TRBD1	.	TRBV6-6	TRBJ1-4	CASSYGQGAEKLFF	TGTGCCAGCAGTTACGGACAGGGGGCTGAAAAACTGTTTTTT
.	.	TRBV4-1	TRBJ2-7	CASSQSGTPSNEQYF	TGCGCCAGCAGCCAATCCGGGACACCGTCCAACGAGCAGTACTTC